This record covers a single TCR beta chain. The data were taken from a study of T-cell reconstitution after alpha-beta-depleted transplantation in children. Unique molecular identifiers were incorporated into the prepared TCRbeta library. TCRdb ran MiXCR on the PCR reads and lists one entry per CDR3 protein. The sample carries about 1,000,000 distinct CDR3 sequences, about 29% recorded once. Trimming took 5 bases from V and 4 from J, leaving 11 bases between them. The V gene's germline CDR1 is LNHNV and CDR2 YYDKDF (reference sequence). This CDR3 spans 13 amino acids. This clonotype originated in a boy under two years old who had a stem cell transplant for SCID, so the T cells may come from the graft donor. The genes are TRBV15 and TRBJ1-2, with TRBD1 as a possible D gene (6 bases). The specimen comprised PBMCs, mostly from graft donor cells, sampled 360 days after TCRalphabeta/CD19-depleted stem cell transplant. CDR3 sequence: CATSSTGRYGYTF. The CDR3 region has the DNA TGTGCCACCAGCTCGACAGGTCGCTATGGCTACACCTTC.